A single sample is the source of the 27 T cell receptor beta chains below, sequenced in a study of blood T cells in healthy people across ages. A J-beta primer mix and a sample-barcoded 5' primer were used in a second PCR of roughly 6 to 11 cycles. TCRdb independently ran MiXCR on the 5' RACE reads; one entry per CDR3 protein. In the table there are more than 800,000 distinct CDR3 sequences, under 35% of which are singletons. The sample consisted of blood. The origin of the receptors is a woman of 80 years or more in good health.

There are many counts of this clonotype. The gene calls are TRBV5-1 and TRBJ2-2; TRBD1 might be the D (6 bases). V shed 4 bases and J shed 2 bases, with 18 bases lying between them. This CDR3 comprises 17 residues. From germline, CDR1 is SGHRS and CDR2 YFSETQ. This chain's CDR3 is CASSLSPQGPNTGELFF. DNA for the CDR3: TGCGCCAGCAGCCTATCCCCTCAGGGGCCAAACACCGGGGAGCTGTTTTTT.

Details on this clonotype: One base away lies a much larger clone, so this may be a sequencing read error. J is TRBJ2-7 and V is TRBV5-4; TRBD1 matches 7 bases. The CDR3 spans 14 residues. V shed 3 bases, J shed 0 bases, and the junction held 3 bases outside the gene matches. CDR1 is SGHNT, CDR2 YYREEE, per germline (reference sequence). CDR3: CASSWDSSSYEQYF. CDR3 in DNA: TGTGCCAGCAGCTGGGACAGTAGCTCCTACGAGCAGTACTTC.

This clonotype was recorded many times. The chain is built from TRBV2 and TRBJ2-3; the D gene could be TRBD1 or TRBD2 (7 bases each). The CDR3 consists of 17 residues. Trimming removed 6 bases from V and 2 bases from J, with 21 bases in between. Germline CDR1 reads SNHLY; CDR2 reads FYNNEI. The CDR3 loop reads CASRAGQAGLNTDTQYF. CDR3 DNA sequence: TGTGCCAGCAGAGCTGGACAGGCGGGACTAAACACAGATACGCAGTATTTT.

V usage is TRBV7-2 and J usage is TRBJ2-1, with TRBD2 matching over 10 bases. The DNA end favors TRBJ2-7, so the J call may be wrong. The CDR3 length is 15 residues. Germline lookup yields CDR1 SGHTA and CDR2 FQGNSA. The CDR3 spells CASSILAGPYNEQYF. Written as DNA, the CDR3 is TGTGCCAGCAGCATACTAGCGGGGCCGTACAATGAGCAGTACTTC.

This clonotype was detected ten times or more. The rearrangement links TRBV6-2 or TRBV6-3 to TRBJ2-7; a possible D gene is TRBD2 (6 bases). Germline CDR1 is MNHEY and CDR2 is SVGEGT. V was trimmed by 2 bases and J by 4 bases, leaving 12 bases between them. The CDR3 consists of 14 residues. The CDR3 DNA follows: TGTGCCAGCAGTTACCTAGGGACTGAGTACGAGCAGTACTTC. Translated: CASSYLGTEYEQYF.

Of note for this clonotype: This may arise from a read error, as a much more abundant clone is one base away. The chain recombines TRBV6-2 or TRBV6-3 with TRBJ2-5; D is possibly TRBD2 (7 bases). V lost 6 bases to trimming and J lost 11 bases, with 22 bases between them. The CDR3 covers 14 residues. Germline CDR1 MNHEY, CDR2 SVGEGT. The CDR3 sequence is CASSHGGIVQGQYF. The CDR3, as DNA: TGTGCCAGCAGCCACGGGGGGATCGTCCAGGGGCAGTACTTC.

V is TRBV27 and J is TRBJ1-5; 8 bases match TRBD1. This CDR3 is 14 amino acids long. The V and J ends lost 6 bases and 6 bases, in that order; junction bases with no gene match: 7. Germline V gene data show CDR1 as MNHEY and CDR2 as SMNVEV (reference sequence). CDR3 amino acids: CASRIDRGSQPQHF. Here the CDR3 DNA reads TGTGCCAGCAGGATAGACAGGGGAAGTCAGCCCCAGCATTTT.

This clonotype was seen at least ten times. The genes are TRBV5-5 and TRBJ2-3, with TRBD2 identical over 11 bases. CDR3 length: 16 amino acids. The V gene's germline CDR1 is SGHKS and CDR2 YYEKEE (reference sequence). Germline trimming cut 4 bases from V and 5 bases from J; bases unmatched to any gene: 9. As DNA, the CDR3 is TGTGCCAGCAGCCCCTTAACTAGCGGGGGAGGAGATACGCAGTATTTT. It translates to CASSPLTSGGGDTQYF.

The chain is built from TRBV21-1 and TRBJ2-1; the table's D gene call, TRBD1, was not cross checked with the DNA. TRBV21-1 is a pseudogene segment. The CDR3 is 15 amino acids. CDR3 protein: CASSKGGHEGTRQFF. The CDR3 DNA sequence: TGTGCCAGCAGCAAAGGGGGACATGAGGGGACGCGGCAGTTCTTC.

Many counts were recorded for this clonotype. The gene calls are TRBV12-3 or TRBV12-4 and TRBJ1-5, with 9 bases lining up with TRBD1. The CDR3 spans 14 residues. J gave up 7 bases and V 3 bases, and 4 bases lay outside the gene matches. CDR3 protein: CASSLGQGWQPQHF. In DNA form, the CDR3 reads TGTGCCAGCAGTTTGGGACAGGGATGGCAGCCCCAGCATTTT.

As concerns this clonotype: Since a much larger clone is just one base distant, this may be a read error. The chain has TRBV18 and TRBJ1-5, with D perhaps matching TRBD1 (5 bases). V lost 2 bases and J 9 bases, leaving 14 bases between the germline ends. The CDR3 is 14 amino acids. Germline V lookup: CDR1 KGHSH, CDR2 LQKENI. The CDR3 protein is CASSPVRAGRPQHF. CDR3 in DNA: TGTGCCAGCTCACCAGTCAGGGCGGGTCGGCCCCAGCATTTT. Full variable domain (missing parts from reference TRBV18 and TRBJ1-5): NAGVMQNPRHLVRRRGQEARLRCSPMKGHSHVYWYRQLPEEGLKFMVYLQKENIIDESGMPKERFSAEFPKEGPSILRIQQVVRGDSAAYFCASSPVRAGRPQHFGDGTRLSIL.

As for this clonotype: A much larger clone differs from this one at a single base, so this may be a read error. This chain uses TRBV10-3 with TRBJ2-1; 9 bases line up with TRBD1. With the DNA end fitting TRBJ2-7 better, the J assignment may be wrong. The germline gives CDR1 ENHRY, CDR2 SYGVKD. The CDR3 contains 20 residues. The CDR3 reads CAISEPTTGGPYSSYNEQYF. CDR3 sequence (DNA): TGTGCCATCAGTGAGCCTACAACAGGGGGCCCATACAGCTCCTACAATGAGCAGTACTTC.

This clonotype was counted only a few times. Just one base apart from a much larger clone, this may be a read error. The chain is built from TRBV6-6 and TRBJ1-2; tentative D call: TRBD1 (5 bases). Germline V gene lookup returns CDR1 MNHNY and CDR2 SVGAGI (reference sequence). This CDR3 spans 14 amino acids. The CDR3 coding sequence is TGTGCCAGCAGTTCCGGGGGAGTGAGCTATGGCCACACCTTC. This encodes CASSSGGVSYGHTF.

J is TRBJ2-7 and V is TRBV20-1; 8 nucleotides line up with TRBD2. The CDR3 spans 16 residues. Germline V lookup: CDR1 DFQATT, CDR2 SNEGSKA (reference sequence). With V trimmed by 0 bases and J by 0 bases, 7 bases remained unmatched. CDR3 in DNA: TGCAGTGCTAGAGATCCGGGGGGGAAGAGCTCCTACGAGCAGTACTTC. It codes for CSARDPGGKSSYEQYF.

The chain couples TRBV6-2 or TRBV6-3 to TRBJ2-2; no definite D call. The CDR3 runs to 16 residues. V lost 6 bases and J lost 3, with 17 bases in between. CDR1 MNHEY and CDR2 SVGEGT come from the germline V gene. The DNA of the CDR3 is TGTGCCAGCAGACGCGACTTAGTCGGGTACACCGGGGAGCTGTTTTTT. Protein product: CASRRDLVGYTGELFF.

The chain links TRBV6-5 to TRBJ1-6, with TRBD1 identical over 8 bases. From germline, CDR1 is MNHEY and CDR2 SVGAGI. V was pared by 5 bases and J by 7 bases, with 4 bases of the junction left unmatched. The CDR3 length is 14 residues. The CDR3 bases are TGTGCCAGCAGTGACAGGGGCGGCAATTCACCCCTCCACTTT. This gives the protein CASSDRGGNSPLHF.

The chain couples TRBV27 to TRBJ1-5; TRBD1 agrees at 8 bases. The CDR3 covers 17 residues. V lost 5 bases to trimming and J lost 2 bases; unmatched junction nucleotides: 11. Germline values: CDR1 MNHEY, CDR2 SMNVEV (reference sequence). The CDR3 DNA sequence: TGTGCCAGCAGTCGACAGGGGCTCCCGCTTGGCAATCAGCCCCAGCATTTT. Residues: CASSRQGLPLGNQPQHF.

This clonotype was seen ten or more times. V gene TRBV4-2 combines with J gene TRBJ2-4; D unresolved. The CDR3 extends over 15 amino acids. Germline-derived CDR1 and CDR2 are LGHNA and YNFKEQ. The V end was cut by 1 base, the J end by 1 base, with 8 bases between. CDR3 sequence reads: CASSQVGDAKNIQYF. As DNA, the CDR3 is TGTGCCAGCAGCCAAGTGGGTGATGCCAAAAACATTCAGTACTTC.

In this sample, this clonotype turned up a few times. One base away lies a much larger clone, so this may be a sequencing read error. CDR3: CATKAGQEAQYF. The CDR3 DNA reads TGTGCCACTAAGGCAGGGCAAGAGGCCCAGTACTTC. The chain joins TRBV12-3 or TRBV12-4 to TRBJ2-5; perhaps TRBD1 as D (5 bases). The CDR3 has 12 residues.

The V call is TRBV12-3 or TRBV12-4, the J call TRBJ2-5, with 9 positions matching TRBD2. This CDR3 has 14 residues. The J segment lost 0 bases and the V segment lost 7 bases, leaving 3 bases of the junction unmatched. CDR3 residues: CASTSGEYQETQYF. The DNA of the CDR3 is TGTGCCAGCACTAGCGGGGAGTACCAAGAGACCCAGTACTTC.

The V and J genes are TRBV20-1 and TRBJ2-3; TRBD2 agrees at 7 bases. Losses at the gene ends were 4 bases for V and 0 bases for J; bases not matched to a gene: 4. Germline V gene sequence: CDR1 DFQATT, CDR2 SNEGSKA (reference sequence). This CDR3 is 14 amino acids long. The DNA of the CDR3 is TGCAGTGCTACCGGGACTACGAGCACAGATACGCAGTATTTT. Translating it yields CSATGTTSTDTQYF.

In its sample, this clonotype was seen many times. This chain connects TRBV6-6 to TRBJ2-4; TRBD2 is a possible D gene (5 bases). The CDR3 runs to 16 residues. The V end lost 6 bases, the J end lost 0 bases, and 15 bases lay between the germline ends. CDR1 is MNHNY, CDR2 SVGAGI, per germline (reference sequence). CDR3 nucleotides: TGTGCCAGCAGGTCAGAGGGCCCGGGAGCCAAAAACATTCAGTACTTC. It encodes CASRSEGPGAKNIQYF.

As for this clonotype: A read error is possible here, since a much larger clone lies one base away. The CDR3 sequence is CASSQDPQGDQPQHF. CDR3 DNA: TGCGCCAGCAGCCAAGATCCACAGGGGGATCAGCCCCAGCATTTT. This sequence joins TRBV4-3 and TRBJ1-5; 8 bases fit TRBD1. Per the germline V gene, CDR1 is LGHNA and CDR2 is YSLEER. V was clipped by 0 bases and J by 5 bases; unmatched bases: 3. The CDR3 consists of 15 residues.

The CDR3 DNA reads TGCAGTGCTAGGAAAGAGAGCTCCTATAATTCACCCCTCCACTTT. Translating gives CSARKESSYNSPLHF. V is TRBV20-1 and J is TRBJ1-6; D is unclear. The V and J ends lost 3 bases and 0 bases respectively, with 9 bases between them. The germline V gene encodes CDR1 DFQATT and CDR2 SNEGSKA (reference sequence). CDR3 size: 15 residues.

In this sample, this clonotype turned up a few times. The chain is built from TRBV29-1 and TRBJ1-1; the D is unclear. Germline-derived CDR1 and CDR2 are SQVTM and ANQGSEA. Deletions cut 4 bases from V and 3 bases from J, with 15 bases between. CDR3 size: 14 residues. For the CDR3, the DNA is TGCAGCGTTGTATTTGGCCCGACGGACACTGAAGCTTTCTTT. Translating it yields CSVVFGPTDTEAFF.

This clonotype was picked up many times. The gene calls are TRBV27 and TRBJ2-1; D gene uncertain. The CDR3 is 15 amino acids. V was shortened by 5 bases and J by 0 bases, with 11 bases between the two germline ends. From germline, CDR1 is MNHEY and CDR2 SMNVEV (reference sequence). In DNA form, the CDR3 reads TGTGCCAGCAGTACCTGGGGTAGCTCCTACAATGAGCAGTTCTTC. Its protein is CASSTWGSSYNEQFF.

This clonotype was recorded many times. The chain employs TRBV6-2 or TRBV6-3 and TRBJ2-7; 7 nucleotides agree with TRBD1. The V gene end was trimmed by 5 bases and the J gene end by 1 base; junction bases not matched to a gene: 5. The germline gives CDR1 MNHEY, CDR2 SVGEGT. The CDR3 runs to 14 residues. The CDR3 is CASSRTGGSYEQYF. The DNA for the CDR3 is TGTGCCAGCAGTAGGACAGGTGGGTCCTACGAGCAGTACTTC.